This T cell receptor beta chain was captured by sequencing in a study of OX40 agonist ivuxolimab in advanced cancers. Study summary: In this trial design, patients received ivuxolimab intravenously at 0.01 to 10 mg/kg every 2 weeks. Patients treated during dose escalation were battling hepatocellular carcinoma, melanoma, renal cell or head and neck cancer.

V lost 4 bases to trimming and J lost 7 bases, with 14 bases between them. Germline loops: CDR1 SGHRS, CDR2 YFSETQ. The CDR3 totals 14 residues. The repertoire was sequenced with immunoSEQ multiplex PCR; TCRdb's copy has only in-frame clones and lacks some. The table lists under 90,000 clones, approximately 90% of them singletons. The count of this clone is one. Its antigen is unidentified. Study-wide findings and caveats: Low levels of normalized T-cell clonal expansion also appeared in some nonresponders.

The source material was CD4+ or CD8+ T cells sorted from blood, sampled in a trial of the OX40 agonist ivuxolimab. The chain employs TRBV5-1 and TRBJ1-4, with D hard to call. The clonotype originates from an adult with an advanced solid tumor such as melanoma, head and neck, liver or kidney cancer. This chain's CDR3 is CASSHTYHGEKLFF. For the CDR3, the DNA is TGCGCCAGCAGCCATACGTACCATGGTGAAAAACTGTTTTTT. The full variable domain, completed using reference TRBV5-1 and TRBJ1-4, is KAGVTQTPRYLIKTRGQQVTLSCSPISGHRSVSWYQQTPGQGLQFLFEYFSETQRNKGNFPGRFSGRQFSNSRSEMNVSTLELGDSALYLCASSHTYHGEKLFFGSGTQLSVL.